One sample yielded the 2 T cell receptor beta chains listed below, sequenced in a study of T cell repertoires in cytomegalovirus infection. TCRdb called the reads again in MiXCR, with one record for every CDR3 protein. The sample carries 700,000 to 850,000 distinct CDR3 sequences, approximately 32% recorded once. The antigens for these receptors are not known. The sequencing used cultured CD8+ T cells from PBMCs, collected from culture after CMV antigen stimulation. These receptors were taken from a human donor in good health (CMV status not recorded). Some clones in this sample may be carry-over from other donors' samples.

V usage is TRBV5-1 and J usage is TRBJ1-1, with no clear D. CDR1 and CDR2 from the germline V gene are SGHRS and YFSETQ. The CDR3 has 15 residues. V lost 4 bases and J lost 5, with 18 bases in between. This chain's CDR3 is CASSPLLEGGTEAFF. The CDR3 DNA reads TGCGCCAGCAGCCCACTATTGGAGGGTGGAACTGAAGCTTTCTTT.

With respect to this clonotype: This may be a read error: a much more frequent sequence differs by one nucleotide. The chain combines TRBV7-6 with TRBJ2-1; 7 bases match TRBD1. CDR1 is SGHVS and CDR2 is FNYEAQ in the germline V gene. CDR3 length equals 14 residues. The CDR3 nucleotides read TGTGTCAGCACAAGACAGGGAACCTACAATGAGCAGTTCTTC. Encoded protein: CVSTRQGTYNEQFF. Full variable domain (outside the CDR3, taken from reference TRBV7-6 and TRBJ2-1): GAGVSQSPRYKVTKRGQDVALRCDPISGHVSLYWYRQALGQGPEFLTYFNYEAQQDKSGLPNDRFSAERPEGSISTLTIQRTEQRDSAMYRCVSTRQGTYNEQFFGPGTRLTVL.